This entry lists 10 T cell receptor beta chains sequenced from one sample in a study of T cell responses to AZD1222 COVID-19 vaccine. Generated by immunoSEQ multiplex PCR, the TCRdb table keeps only in-frame clones and is missing some. Of 150,000 to 200,000 clones listed, about 86% were seen once; the top ten hold 7.7%. The sample here was peripheral blood, taken on day 0 of AZD1222 vaccination. The receptors originated from an adult in good health.

The chain links TRBV7-8 to TRBJ1-6; D gene uncertain. This CDR3 comprises 15 residues. Germline V gives CDR1 SGHVS, CDR2 FQNEAQ. The V and J ends lost 5 bases and 9 bases respectively, with 17 bases between them. The CDR3 spells CASSATRETGSPLHF. The CDR3 nucleotides read TGTGCCAGCAGCGCTACGAGGGAAACCGGTTCACCCCTCCACTTT.

The chain has TRBV5-4 and TRBJ1-2; D is possibly TRBD1 (6 bases). The CDR3 has 14 residues. Germline V gives CDR1 SGHNT, CDR2 YYREEE (reference sequence). The V end lost 2 bases, the J end lost 0 bases, and 8 bases lay between the germline ends. CDR3 bases: TGTGCCAGCAGCTTCGACAGGACTAACTATGGCTACACCTTC. This gives the protein CASSFDRTNYGYTF.

The V and J genes are TRBV30 and TRBJ2-2; TRBD1 or TRBD2 may be the D gene (6 bases each). CDR1 is GTSNPN, CDR2 SVGIG, per germline (reference sequence). CDR3 length: 17 amino acids. The V gene lost 0 bases and the J gene lost 6 bases, with 20 bases spanning the gap. CDR3 nucleotide sequence: TGTGCCTGGAGTGTACGGTTCAGTGGGGGGCTTGCCGGGGAGCTGTTTTTT. As protein: CAWSVRFSGGLAGELFF. The complete variable domain, with remaining parts taken from reference TRBV30 and TRBJ2-2, reads SQTIHQWPATLVQPVGSPLSLECTVEGTSNPNLYWYRQAAGRGLQLLFYSVGIGQISSEVPQNLSASRPQDRQFILSSKKLLLSDSGFYLCAWSVRFSGGLAGELFFGEGSRLTVL.

The gene calls are TRBV30 and TRBJ2-7, with D tentatively TRBD2 (5 bases). The CDR3 contains 14 residues. V dropped 3 bases and J dropped 2 bases, with 14 bases sitting between them. Germline values: CDR1 GTSNPN, CDR2 SVGIG (reference sequence). This CDR3 is CAWRDSGVTYEQYF. As DNA, the CDR3 is TGTGCCTGGAGGGACTCCGGGGTCACCTACGAGCAGTACTTC.

The CDR3 nucleotides read TGCGCCAGCAGCCCCGGGGGACTAGCGGATTCCTCCTACGAGCAGTACTTC. Its protein product is CASSPGGLADSSYEQYF. V is TRBV5-1 and J is TRBJ2-7; 11 nucleotides agree with TRBD2. Germline CDR1 and CDR2: SGHRS and YFSETQ. The junction had 9 bases not matched to a gene; V was cut back by 4 bases and J by 0 bases. This CDR3 region has 17 residues. The full variable domain, in which reference TRBV5-1 and TRBJ2-7 provide the parts outside the CDR3, is KAGVTQTPRYLIKTRGQQVTLSCSPISGHRSVSWYQQTPGQGLQFLFEYFSETQRNKGNFPGRFSGRQFSNSRSEMNVSTLELGDSALYLCASSPGGLADSSYEQYFGPGTRLTVT.

V usage is TRBV6-5 and J usage is TRBJ1-1, with D possibly matching TRBD1 (5 bases). Per the germline V gene, CDR1 is MNHEY and CDR2 is SVGAGI. Trimming took 6 bases from V and 1 from J, leaving 15 bases between them. The length of the CDR3 is 15 residues. The CDR3 DNA sequence: TGTGCCAGCAGCTCCTCCAGGGTAGGGAACACTGAAGCTTTCTTT. Protein product: CASSSSRVGNTEAFF.

The genes are TRBV27 and TRBJ1-5; no reliable D call. CDR1 and CDR2 from the germline V gene are MNHEY and SMNVEV (reference sequence). The V end lost 3 bases, the J end lost 1 base, and 7 bases lay between the germline ends. This CDR3 is built from 14 residues. In DNA form, the CDR3 reads TGTGCCAGCAGTTTGACCGCCAGCAATCAGCCCCAGCATTTT. Translated, it gives CASSLTASNQPQHF.

The rearrangement uses TRBV5-5 and TRBJ2-7; a weak D match, TRBD2 (5 bases). The V gene lost 3 bases and the J gene lost 7 bases, with 14 bases spanning the gap. The length of the CDR3 is 13 residues. Germline CDR1 is SGHKS and CDR2 is YYEKEE (reference sequence). CDR3 DNA sequence: TGTGCCAGCAGCTCGGGGTACAAAGGGGAGCAGTACTTC. Amino acid sequence: CASSSGYKGEQYF.

This clone was observed a single time. The rearrangement joins TRBV19 to TRBJ1-3; TRBD1 might be the D (6 bases). CDR1 is LNHDA, CDR2 SQIVND, per germline (reference sequence). The CDR3 extends over 14 amino acids. With 5 bases removed from V and 3 bases from J, the gap between germline ends came to 11 bases. This chain's CDR3 is CASSATGIGNTIYF. The CDR3 DNA reads TGTGCCAGTAGTGCCACAGGGATTGGAAACACCATATATTTT.

This clone was observed a few times. The gene calls are TRBV6-5 and TRBJ2-7, with D maybe TRBD2 (6 bases). V lost 8 bases, J lost 4 bases, and 12 bases lay in between. CDR1 and CDR2 from the germline V gene are MNHEY and SVGAGI. CDR3 length equals 12 residues. The CDR3 coding sequence is TGTGCCAGCGGGCAGGGACTTTACGAGCAGTACTTC. Amino acid sequence: CASGQGLYEQYF.